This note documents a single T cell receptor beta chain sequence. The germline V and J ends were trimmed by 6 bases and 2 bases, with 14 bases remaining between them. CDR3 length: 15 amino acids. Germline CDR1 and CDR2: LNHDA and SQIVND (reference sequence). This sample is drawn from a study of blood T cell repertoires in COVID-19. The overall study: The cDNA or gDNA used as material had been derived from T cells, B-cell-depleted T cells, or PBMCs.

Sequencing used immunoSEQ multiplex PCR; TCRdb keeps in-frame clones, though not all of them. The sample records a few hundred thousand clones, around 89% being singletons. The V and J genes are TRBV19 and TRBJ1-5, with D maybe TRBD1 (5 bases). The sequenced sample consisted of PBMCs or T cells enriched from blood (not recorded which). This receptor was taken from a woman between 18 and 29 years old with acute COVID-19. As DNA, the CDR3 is TGTGCCAGTAGGATGGACGGGGGGGGCAATCAGCCCCAGCATTTT. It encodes CASRMDGGGNQPQHF.